This T cell receptor beta chain stems from a study of cytomegalovirus exposure and HLA in healthy donors. Study-wide results and caveats: Reports credit the classifier with highly specific, highly sensitive diagnosis of cytomegalovirus status. In a later analysis, at a false discovery rate of 0.05, some 17,000 TCR beta sequences were associated with HLA alleles.

Concerning this clone itself: Its antigen is unidentified.

The primer mix had 60 Vbeta and 13 Jbeta primers. The repertoire was sequenced with immunoSEQ multiplex PCR; TCRdb's copy has only in-frame clones and lacks some. The table shows some 120,000 clones, with approximately 82% occurring only once. The CDR3 has 14 amino acids. Trimming at V came to 3 bases and at J to 2 bases, leaving 3 bases not matched to a gene. Germline V gene sequence: CDR1 SGHRS, CDR2 YFSETQ. V and J are TRBV5-1 and TRBJ2-5; 8 bases align to TRBD1. The receptor comes from a woman between 18 and 29 years old in good health and CMV-seropositive. The sequenced sample consisted of PBMCs. Here the CDR3 DNA reads TGCGCCAGCAGCTCCCGACAGGGGCAAGAGACCCAGTACTTC. As protein: CASSSRQGQETQYF.